The present T cell receptor beta chain was sequenced within a study of blood T cell repertoires in COVID-19. For the study at large: Acute and convalescent COVID-19 samples came from the United States, Italy and Spain. Sources were T cells, B-cell-depleted T cells, or PBMCs; the material itself was cDNA or gDNA.

Followed over time, Seattle patients had been enrolled while infection was active. The CDR3 is 16 amino acids. The V gene's germline CDR1 is SGHTA and CDR2 FQGTGA. V dropped 2 bases and J dropped 0; count of bases not matched to a gene: 5. Authors' analysis steps: Reference gene primer amplification gave nucleated cell count estimates. The assay was immunoSEQ multiplex PCR, and TCRdb's table has in-frame clones only and misses some. Clonal size and the V and J genes are those of that table, whereas D and trimming came from the DNA. The sample records some 180,000 clones, around 76% being singletons. This clonotype was sampled from an older woman with COVID-19, enrolled during active disease. This chain links TRBV7-3 with TRBJ2-3; 7 positions match TRBD2. Sequencing was carried out using peripheral blood. The CDR3 nucleotides are TGTGCCAGCAGCTTAGTCCCTAGCGGTAGCACAGATACGCAGTATTTT. It encodes CASSLVPSGSTDTQYF.